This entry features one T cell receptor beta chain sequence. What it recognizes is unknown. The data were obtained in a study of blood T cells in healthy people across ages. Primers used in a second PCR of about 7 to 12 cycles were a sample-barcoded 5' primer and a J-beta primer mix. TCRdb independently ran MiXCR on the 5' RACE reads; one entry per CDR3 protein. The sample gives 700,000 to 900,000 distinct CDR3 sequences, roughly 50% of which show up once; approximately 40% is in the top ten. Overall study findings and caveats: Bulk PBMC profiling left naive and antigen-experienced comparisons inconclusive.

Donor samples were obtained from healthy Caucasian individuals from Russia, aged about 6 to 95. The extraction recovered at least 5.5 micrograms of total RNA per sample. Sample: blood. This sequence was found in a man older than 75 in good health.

This CDR3 is CASSFKLAALHRYAYF. CDR3 DNA sequence: TGTGCCAGCAGTTTCAAACTAGCGGCCTTGCACAGATACGCGTATTTT. The chain carries TRBV12-3 or TRBV12-4 and TRBJ2-3, with 8 bases matching TRBD2. V lost 3 bases to trimming and J lost 14 bases; unmatched junction nucleotides: 19. The CDR3 has 16 amino acids.